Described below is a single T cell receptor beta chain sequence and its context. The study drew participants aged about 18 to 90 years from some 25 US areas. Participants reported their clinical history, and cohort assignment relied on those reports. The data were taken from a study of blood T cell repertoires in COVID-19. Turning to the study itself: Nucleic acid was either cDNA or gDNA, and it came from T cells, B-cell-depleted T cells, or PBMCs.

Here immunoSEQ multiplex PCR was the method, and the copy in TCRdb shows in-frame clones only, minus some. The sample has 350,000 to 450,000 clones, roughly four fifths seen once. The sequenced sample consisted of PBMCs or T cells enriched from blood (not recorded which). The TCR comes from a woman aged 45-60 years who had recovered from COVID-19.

This chain's CDR3 is CASSQLPSPEAFF. The DNA for the CDR3 is TGTGCCAGCAGCCAACTACCGAGCCCTGAAGCTTTCTTT. The J gene is TRBJ1-1, the V gene TRBV3-1 (or the pseudogene TRBV3-2); D gene uncertain. Germline V gene data show CDR1 as LGHDT and CDR2 as YNNKEL (reference sequence). The CDR3 totals 13 residues. V was trimmed by 2 bases and J by 6 bases, leaving 10 bases between them.